These 13 T cell receptor beta chains were all obtained from the same sample, sequenced in a study of read filtering for tumor transcriptome and immune sequencing. Molecular barcoded adaptors covering alpha/delta and beta/gamma chains were used on around 400 ng RNA. MiXCR, run by TCRdb on the reads, gives a single entry per CDR3 protein. The profile shows 45,000 to 55,000 distinct CDR3 sequences, approximately 12% of them singletons. Sequencing was done on a sample of a population of CD138-negative cells sorted from bone marrow. The receptors originated from a donor aged 40 or older with multiple myeloma.

Only a few counts were recorded for this clonotype. V and J are TRBV19 and TRBJ2-1; TRBD2 matches 11 bases. This CDR3 comprises 15 residues. Germline loops: CDR1 LNHDA, CDR2 SQIVND (reference sequence). Trimming took 4 bases from V and 7 from J; bases not matched to a gene: 6. The CDR3 sequence is CASSTLAGVSNEQFF. DNA for the CDR3: TGTGCCAGTAGTACACTAGCGGGAGTTAGTAATGAGCAGTTCTTC.

This clonotype was counted at least ten times. The chain couples TRBV30 to TRBJ2-3, with TRBD1 matching over 9 bases. The CDR3 contains 16 residues. J lost 7 bases, V lost 1 base, and 12 bases had no gene match. Germline CDR1 and CDR2: GTSNPN and SVGIG (reference sequence). CDR3 sequence reads: CAWSASGTGFLYTQYF. CDR3 sequence (DNA): TGTGCCTGGAGTGCTTCCGGGACAGGGTTTTTATATACGCAGTATTTT.

In regard to this clonotype: The junction does not match germline at one end; this may be a read error. The rearrangement uses TRBV12-3 or TRBV12-4 and TRBJ2-5; D not resolved. This CDR3 contains 12 residues. CDR3 nucleotides: TGTGCCAGCAGCCTCCTCGGAGAGGCCCAGCACTTC. Translation: CASSLLGEAQHF.

This clonotype was seen many times. The V call is TRBV29-1, the J call TRBJ1-4; no clear D. Looked up from germline, CDR1 is SQVTM and CDR2 is ANQGSEA. The CDR3 has 15 amino acids. V gave up 2 bases and J gave up 5 bases, with 15 bases separating them. The CDR3 sequence is CSVETSGEENEKLFF. CDR3 nucleotide sequence: TGCAGCGTTGAAACCAGCGGGGAAGAGAATGAAAAACTGTTTTTT.

This clonotype came up many times. CDR3 DNA sequence: TGCAGCGTGGATTTGCCGGATACGAACACCGGGGAGCTGTTTTTT. Its translation: CSVDLPDTNTGELFF. V gene TRBV29-1 combines with J gene TRBJ2-2; D gene uncertain. The V and J ends lost 6 bases and 0 bases respectively, with 14 bases between them. This CDR3 spans 15 amino acids. Germline assignment: CDR1 SQVTM and CDR2 ANQGSEA.

At least ten counts were recorded for this clonotype. This rearrangement joins TRBV12-3 or TRBV12-4 to TRBJ1-6; D perhaps matches TRBD1 (5 bases). The CDR3 spans 13 residues. The germline V and J ends were trimmed by 2 bases and 10 bases, with 9 bases remaining between them. CDR3 loop: CASSLRGGSPLHF. The CDR3 coding sequence is TGTGCCAGCAGTTTAAGGGGTGGCTCACCCCTCCACTTT.

Many counts were recorded for this clonotype. The chain is built from TRBV29-1 and TRBJ1-1; D gene uncertain. V lost 6 bases, J lost 3 bases, and 14 bases lay in between. This CDR3 is 13 amino acids long. CDR1 SQVTM and CDR2 ANQGSEA come from the germline V gene. In DNA, the CDR3 is TGCAGCGTAATAGGGTTCGGGGACACTGAAGCTTTCTTT. Translation: CSVIGFGDTEAFF.

This clonotype was counted at least ten times. The gene calls are TRBV20-1 and TRBJ1-2; TRBD1 agrees at 8 bases. The CDR3 runs to 15 residues. The junction had 8 bases not matched to a gene; V was cut back by 1 base and J by 4 bases. Germline CDR1 and CDR2: DFQATT and SNEGSKA (reference sequence). The CDR3 is CSARGQGARVYGYTF. The DNA of the CDR3 is TGCAGTGCTAGAGGTCAGGGGGCGCGAGTCTATGGCTACACCTTC.

By share, this clonotype counts as medium-sized. This sequence joins TRBV7-2 and TRBJ1-5; D unclear. Germline CDR1 SGHTA, CDR2 FQGNSA. The ends were cut back, 1 base at V and 6 bases at J, with 7 bases in the middle. CDR3 length: 13 amino acids. CDR3 nucleotides: TGTGCCAGCAGCTTAGGGGCGGCTCAGCCCCAGCATTTT. Amino acid sequence: CASSLGAAQPQHF.

This clonotype was observed many times. The chain carries TRBV20-1 and TRBJ1-2; D call uncertain. This CDR3 comprises 11 residues. CDR1 is DFQATT and CDR2 is SNEGSKA in the germline V gene (reference sequence). V was trimmed by 5 bases and J by 8 bases, leaving 12 bases between them. The DNA of the CDR3 is TGCAGTGCTTCTGGTTCTCTCGGCTACACCTTC. This sequence encodes CSASGSLGYTF.

This clonotype was recorded many times. The chain combines TRBV7-9 with TRBJ2-7, with 8 bases identical to TRBD2. Losses at the gene ends were 2 bases for V and 5 bases for J; bases not matched to a gene: 5. The CDR3 is 14 amino acids. Germline V gene sequence: CDR1 SEHNR, CDR2 FQNEAQ (reference sequence). The CDR3 spells CASSLNSGSHEQYF. CDR3 coding DNA: TGTGCCAGCAGCTTAAACAGCGGGAGCCACGAGCAGTACTTC.

For this clonotype: A much more abundant neighbour one base away suggests this may be a read error. J is TRBJ1-1 and V is TRBV27; possible D gene TRBD1, 6 bases. The germline gives CDR1 MNHEY, CDR2 SMNVEV (reference sequence). The CDR3 runs to 15 residues. The V and J ends lost 0 bases and 5 bases respectively, with 13 bases between them. In nucleotides, the CDR3 is TGTGCCAGCAGTTTATCCCTGGGGGCTAGGACTGAAGCTTTCTTT. It specifies CASSLSLGARTEAFF.

This clonotype was counted ten times or more. CDR3 nucleotides: TGTGCCAGCAGCCAGGAGAGCGGGAGGGCCCCCTACGAGCAGTACTTC. Its protein is CASSQESGRAPYEQYF. This sequence joins TRBV4-2 and TRBJ2-7; 10 bases are a match to TRBD2. The CDR3 is 16 residues long. Trimming at V came to 3 bases and at J to 2 bases, leaving 7 bases not matched to a gene. Germline lookup yields CDR1 LGHNA and CDR2 YNFKEQ.